This T cell receptor (beta chain) stems from a study of cytomegalovirus exposure and HLA in healthy donors. The germline V and J ends were trimmed by 3 bases and 3 bases, with 12 bases remaining between them. Germline V gene sequence: CDR1 KGHSH, CDR2 LQKENI. This CDR3 has 14 residues. Amplification used 60 Vbeta primers and 13 Jbeta primers. The repertoire was sequenced with immunoSEQ multiplex PCR; TCRdb's copy has only in-frame clones and lacks some. The profile covers roughly 80,000 clones, with roughly four fifths appearing a single time and around 2% taken by the ten largest. The sequenced material came from PBMCs. This sequence was found in a woman aged 25 to 39 in good health and CMV-seronegative. This chain joins TRBV18 and TRBJ2-7, with D perhaps TRBD2 (6 bases). CDR3 loop: CASSPPGTLYEQYF. The CDR3 region has the DNA TGTGCCAGCTCACCTCCAGGGACTCTCTACGAGCAGTACTTC.